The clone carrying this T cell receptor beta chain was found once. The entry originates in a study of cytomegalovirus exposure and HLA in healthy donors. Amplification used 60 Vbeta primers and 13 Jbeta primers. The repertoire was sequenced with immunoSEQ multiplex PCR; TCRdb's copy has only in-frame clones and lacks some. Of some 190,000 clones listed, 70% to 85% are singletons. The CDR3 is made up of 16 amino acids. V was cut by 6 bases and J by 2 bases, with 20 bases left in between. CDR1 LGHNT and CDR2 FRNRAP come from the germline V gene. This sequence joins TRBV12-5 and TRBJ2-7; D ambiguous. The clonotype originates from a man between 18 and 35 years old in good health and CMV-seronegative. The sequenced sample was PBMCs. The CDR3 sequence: CASGAPGWYKAYEQYF. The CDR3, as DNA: TGTGCTAGTGGGGCCCCAGGTTGGTATAAGGCCTACGAGCAGTACTTC.